Each of the 27 T cell receptor beta chains below was sequenced from the same sample in a study of T cell clones after liver transplantation. Clones were sequenced by immunoSEQ multiplex PCR, and TCRdb holds only the in-frame ones, with some missing. The table shows tens of thousands of clones, with 84% occurring only once. The source was CD4+ T cells from blood, collected before liver transplant. All receptors derive from a human donor who received a liver transplant.

V usage is TRBV7-2 and J usage is TRBJ2-5; D perhaps matches TRBD1 (6 bases). The V and J ends lost 5 bases and 2 bases respectively, with 12 bases between them. CDR3 size: 14 residues. Germline V gene data show CDR1 as SGHTA and CDR2 as FQGNSA. As DNA, the CDR3 is TGTGCCAGCAGCCAGATCAGGGGTCAAGAGACCCAGTACTTC. It yields the protein CASSQIRGQETQYF.

This chain uses TRBV4-3 with TRBJ2-3, with a tentative D call TRBD2 (6 bases). Germline V gene sequence: CDR1 LGHNA, CDR2 YSLEER. Trimming pared 0 bases from V and 2 bases from J, leaving 15 bases between. The CDR3 has 17 residues. CDR3 region: CASSQDLGGGATDTQYF. The CDR3 DNA reads TGCGCCAGCAGCCAAGATCTGGGCGGAGGGGCCACAGATACGCAGTATTTT.

The sample holds a few counts of this clone. In DNA, the CDR3 is TGTGCCAGCAGTCCCCAACAGGGGAATAATTCACCCCTCCACTTT. Its protein is CASSPQQGNNSPLHF. The J gene is TRBJ1-6, the V gene TRBV7-2, with 7 bases fitting TRBD1. Germline assignment: CDR1 SGHTA and CDR2 FQGNSA. The J segment lost 5 bases and the V segment lost 6 bases, leaving 7 bases of the junction unmatched. This CDR3 region has 15 residues. The complete variable domain, with remaining parts taken from reference TRBV7-2 and TRBJ1-6, reads GAGVSQSPSNKVTEKGKDVELRCDPISGHTALYWYRQSLGQGLEFLIYFQGNSAPDKSGLPSDRFSAERTGGSVSTLTIQRTQQEDSAVYLCASSPQQGNNSPLHFGNGTRLTVT.

The rearrangement joins TRBV5-4 to TRBJ1-4; no clear D gene. Germline values: CDR1 SGHNT, CDR2 YYREEE (reference sequence). Trimming left V 4 bases short and J 6 bases short, with 13 bases between. The CDR3 loop spans 14 amino acids. DNA for the CDR3: TGTGCCAGCAGCGCGGGTGGGAGAGATGAAAAACTGTTTTTT. Residues: CASSAGGRDEKLFF.

This chain links TRBV6-5 with TRBJ2-5, with D perhaps being TRBD1 or TRBD2 (5 bases each). In germline, CDR1 is MNHEY, CDR2 SVGAGI. The ends were cut back, 8 bases at V and 6 bases at J, with 22 bases in the middle. The CDR3 has 15 residues. CDR3 loop: CASGENRDPRQTQYF. CDR3 DNA sequence: TGTGCCAGCGGCGAAAACCGGGACCCACGGCAGACCCAGTACTTC.

The chain recombines TRBV6-5 with TRBJ2-1; D call uncertain. V was pared by 2 bases and J by 5 bases, with 7 bases between. CDR1 is MNHEY, CDR2 SVGAGI, per germline. The CDR3 spans 13 residues. In nucleotides, the CDR3 is TGTGCCAGCAGTTACGACTCTCACAATGAGCAGTTCTTC. Its translation is CASSYDSHNEQFF.

The rearrangement uses TRBV7-9 and TRBJ2-5; D may be TRBD2 (6 bases). Germline loops: CDR1 SEHNR, CDR2 FQNEAQ (reference sequence). The CDR3 is 13 residues long. V lost 3 bases, J lost 2 bases, and 7 bases lay in between. The CDR3 reads CASSLGLQETQYF. The CDR3, as DNA: TGTGCCAGCAGCTTGGGACTTCAAGAGACCCAGTACTTC.

This clone was counted once. V is TRBV5-6 and J is TRBJ2-2, with D possibly being TRBD1 or TRBD2 (5 bases each). The CDR3 is 13 amino acids. Trimming removed 5 bases at V and 4 bases at J, with 9 bases between. The V gene's germline CDR1 is SGHDT and CDR2 YYEEEE. CDR3 DNA: TGTGCCAGCAGAGGGGAGACCACCGGGGAGCTGTTTTTT. Encoded protein: CASRGETTGELFF. Full variable domain (rest looked up from reference TRBV5-6 and TRBJ2-2): DAGVTQSPTHLIKTRGQQVTLRCSPKSGHDTVSWYQQALGQGPQFIFQYYEEEERQRGNFPDRFSGHQFPNYSSELNVNALLLGDSALYLCASRGETTGELFFGEGSRLTVL.

V is TRBV2 and J is TRBJ2-3, with TRBD1 identical over 8 bases. V lost 9 bases, J lost 2 bases, and 4 bases stayed unmatched. The CDR3 has 13 amino acids. CDR1 is SNHLY and CDR2 is FYNNEI in the germline V gene. The DNA for the CDR3 is TGTGCCAGAGGGACAGGTCACACAGATACGCAGTATTTT. Protein sequence: CARGTGHTDTQYF.

The chain employs TRBV2 and TRBJ2-3; 8 bases map to TRBD2. V was clipped by 6 bases and J by 9 bases; unmatched bases: 11. The CDR3 sequence is 14 residues long. Germline values: CDR1 SNHLY, CDR2 FYNNEI. The CDR3 region is CASSGTRALRTQYF. The DNA of the CDR3 is TGTGCCAGCAGCGGGACTAGGGCACTTCGCACGCAGTATTTT.

V is TRBV7-9 and J is TRBJ2-7, with 13 nucleotides matching TRBD2. After removal of 5 bases from V and 7 bases from J, the junction contained 20 bases not matched to a gene. Germline V lookup: CDR1 SEHNR, CDR2 FQNEAQ (reference sequence). This CDR3 contains 19 residues. CDR3 region: CASSRTGTSGTFGLGEQYF. The CDR3, as DNA: TGTGCCAGCAGCAGAACCGGGACTAGCGGGACTTTTGGCTTGGGTGAGCAGTACTTC.

This clone came up a few times. The chain uses TRBV6-5 and TRBJ1-1; possibly TRBD1 for D (6 bases). V was clipped by 5 bases and J by 8 bases, with 15 bases between them. The length of the CDR3 is 13 residues. Germline V gene sequence: CDR1 MNHEY, CDR2 SVGAGI. CDR3 bases: TGTGCCAGCAGTCGCCCGGACAGCCGGGAAGCTTTCTTT. This sequence encodes CASSRPDSREAFF.

This clone was found once. This chain joins TRBV30 and TRBJ1-3, with 7 nucleotides matching TRBD1. J lost 6 bases, V lost 2 bases, and 7 bases had no gene match. Germline V gene lookup returns CDR1 GTSNPN and CDR2 SVGIG (reference sequence). The CDR3 contains 14 residues. The CDR3 DNA is TGTGCCTGGAGTCCGGGACAGTGGGTAAACACCATATATTTT. Translating it yields CAWSPGQWVNTIYF.

The genes are TRBV18 and TRBJ1-1, with D perhaps TRBD1 (5 bases). CDR1 KGHSH and CDR2 LQKENI come from the germline V gene. The V gene lost 3 bases and the J gene lost 3 bases, with 14 bases spanning the gap. This CDR3 region has 15 residues. The CDR3 DNA reads as TGTGCCAGCTCACCCTTAGAAGTCAGGGACACTGAAGCTTTCTTT. As protein: CASSPLEVRDTEAFF.

V is TRBV28 and J is TRBJ2-1, with D possibly TRBD2 on 5 matching bases. V was cut by 6 bases and J by 5 bases, with 8 bases left in between. The germline V gene encodes CDR1 MDHEN and CDR2 SYDVKM. This CDR3 is built from 12 residues. CDR3: CASRGLHNEQFF. For the CDR3, the DNA is TGTGCCAGCAGAGGACTTCACAATGAGCAGTTCTTC.

The V gene is TRBV10-1, the J gene TRBJ2-3; D not certain. Germline values: CDR1 WNHNN, CDR2 SYGVQD (reference sequence). Trimming removed 2 bases from V and 7 bases from J, with 13 bases in between. This CDR3 spans 14 amino acids. Written as DNA, the CDR3 is TGCGCCAGCAGTGAGATGTCTTTATCCAATACGCAGTATTTT. This sequence encodes CASSEMSLSNTQYF.

This clone was found a few times. One junction end disagrees with the germline gene, perhaps due to a read error. The chain uses TRBV7-7 and TRBJ2-7; a weak D match, TRBD1 (6 bases). This CDR3 is 14 amino acids long. Germline V gene data show CDR1 as SSHAT and CDR2 as FNYEAQ (reference sequence). The CDR3 nucleotides are TGTGCTAGCAGCTTAGGTCAGGACAGTAACGAGCAGTACTTC. It translates to CASSLGQDSNEQYF.

The chain's CDR3 is CASSPGVGRYRGTGELFF. CDR3 nucleotides: TGTGCCAGCTCACCGGGGGTTGGGCGGTACCGTGGCACCGGGGAGCTGTTTTTT. This sequence joins TRBV18 and TRBJ2-2; the D gene could be TRBD1 or TRBD2 (5 bases each). With 3 bases removed from V and 4 bases from J, the gap between germline ends came to 21 bases. Germline V gene sequence: CDR1 KGHSH, CDR2 LQKENI. The CDR3 covers 18 residues.

The chain joins TRBV7-9 to TRBJ2-7; TRBD2 aligns across 12 bases. Germline loops: CDR1 SEHNR, CDR2 FQNEAQ (reference sequence). The CDR3 length is 14 residues. V lost 5 bases, J lost 5 bases, and 4 bases stayed unmatched. CDR3 sequence reads: CASSRTSGAHEQYF. The CDR3 bases are TGTGCCAGCAGCAGGACTAGCGGGGCACACGAGCAGTACTTC.

The chain links TRBV9 to TRBJ1-1; D is unresolved. Germline V gene lookup returns CDR1 SGDLS and CDR2 YYNGEE. Trimming left V 1 base short and J 0 bases short, with 7 bases between. The CDR3 is 14 amino acids. CDR3: CASSVQAVNTEAFF. DNA of the CDR3: TGTGCCAGCAGCGTACAAGCGGTGAACACTGAAGCTTTCTTT.

This rearrangement joins TRBV7-6 to TRBJ2-5; a possible D gene is TRBD2 (5 bases). V gave up 5 bases and J gave up 4 bases, with 23 bases separating them. The CDR3 length is 17 residues. Per germline, CDR1 SGHVS and CDR2 FNYEAQ. This CDR3 reads CASSPLLSRTRGETQYF. The CDR3 coding sequence is TGTGCCAGCAGCCCCCTCCTATCAAGAACTCGGGGAGAGACCCAGTACTTC.

The chain employs TRBV4-1 and TRBJ2-7, with a possible D match to TRBD1 (8 bases). Between the trimmed V and J ends, which lost 1 base and 5 bases, there was a span of 21 bases. This CDR3 region has 17 residues. The germline V gene has CDR1 MGHRA and CDR2 YSYEKL. For the CDR3, the DNA is TGCGCCAGCAGCCAAGGGGGAAGAGGGAGGGACAGGAACGAGCAGTACTTC. As protein: CASSQGGRGRDRNEQYF.

The gene calls are TRBV9 and TRBJ1-5; D not resolved. The CDR3 contains 11 residues. The V end was cut by 3 bases, the J end by 9 bases, with 7 bases between. The germline V gene encodes CDR1 SGDLS and CDR2 YYNGEE. CDR3 sequence (DNA): TGTGCCAGCAGCGAACTTTGGCCCCAGCATTTT. Translation gives CASSELWPQHF.

This clone was counted a single time. V and J are TRBV19 and TRBJ1-5; D remains ambiguous. The germline V gene encodes CDR1 LNHDA and CDR2 SQIVND (reference sequence). The ends were cut back, 7 bases at V and 5 bases at J, with 15 bases in the middle. The CDR3 totals 14 residues. CDR3 region: CASMPGRSDQPQHF. CDR3 DNA: TGTGCCAGTATGCCGGGTAGGAGCGATCAGCCCCAGCATTTT.

V gene TRBV18 combines with J gene TRBJ2-7; 9 nucleotides line up with TRBD1. Trimming at V came to 2 bases and at J to 4 bases, leaving 6 bases not matched to a gene. Per the germline V gene, CDR1 is KGHSH and CDR2 is LQKENI. This CDR3 has 15 amino acids. For the CDR3, the DNA is TGTGCCAGCTCACCAACAGGGACAGGGTGGTACGAGCAGTACTTC. Encoded protein: CASSPTGTGWYEQYF.

The chain recombines TRBV6-6 with TRBJ2-5, with TRBD1 matching over 7 bases. The J segment lost 2 bases and the V segment lost 9 bases, leaving 6 bases of the junction unmatched. This CDR3 contains 13 residues. CDR1 is MNHNY and CDR2 is SVGAGI in the germline V gene (reference sequence). The CDR3 loop reads CASQRGLQETQYF. CDR3 nucleotide sequence: TGTGCCAGTCAAAGGGGGCTACAAGAGACCCAGTACTTC.

This clone was observed a single time. The V call is TRBV25-1, the J call TRBJ2-7, with TRBD2 as a possible D gene (5 bases). The CDR3 has 14 residues. V lost 7 bases and J lost 6, with 19 bases in between. From germline, CDR1 is MGHDK and CDR2 SYGVNS. The CDR3 DNA is TGTGCCAGCAACCCCTCGGGGATTCCGGGCGAGCAGTACTTC. This codes for CASNPSGIPGEQYF.